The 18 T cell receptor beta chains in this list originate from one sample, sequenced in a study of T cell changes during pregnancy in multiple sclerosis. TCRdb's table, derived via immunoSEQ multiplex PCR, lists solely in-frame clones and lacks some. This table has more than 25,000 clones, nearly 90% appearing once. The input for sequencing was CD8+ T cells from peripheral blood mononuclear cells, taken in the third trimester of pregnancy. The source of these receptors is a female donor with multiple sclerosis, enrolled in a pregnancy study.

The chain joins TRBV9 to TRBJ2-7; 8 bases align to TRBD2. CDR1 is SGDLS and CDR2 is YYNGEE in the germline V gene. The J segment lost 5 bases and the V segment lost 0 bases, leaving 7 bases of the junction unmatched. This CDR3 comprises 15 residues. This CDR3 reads CASSVEGGRPNEQYF. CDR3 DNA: TGTGCCAGCAGCGTAGAGGGCGGGAGGCCCAACGAGCAGTACTTC.

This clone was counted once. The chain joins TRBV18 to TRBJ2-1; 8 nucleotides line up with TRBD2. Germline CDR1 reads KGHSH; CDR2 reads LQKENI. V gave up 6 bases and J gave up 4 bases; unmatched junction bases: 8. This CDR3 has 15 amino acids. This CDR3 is CASSQDAGGYNEQFF. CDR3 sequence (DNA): TGTGCCAGCTCCCAGGACGCGGGGGGTTACAATGAGCAGTTCTTC.

CDR3: CASSPWGLDTQYF. The CDR3 bases are TGTGCCAGCAGCCCCTGGGGCCTGGATACGCAGTATTTT. The V gene is TRBV13, the J gene TRBJ2-3, with D perhaps matching TRBD1 (5 bases). V was clipped by 5 bases and J by 6 bases, with 12 bases between them. The germline gives CDR1 PRHDT, CDR2 FYEKMQ (reference sequence). This CDR3 has 13 amino acids. The entire variable domain, with the rest obtained from reference TRBV13 and TRBJ2-3, is as follows: AAGVIQSPRHLIKEKRETATLKCYPIPRHDTVYWYQQGPGQDPQFLISFYEKMQSDKGSIPDRFSAQQFSDYHSELNMSSLELGDSALYFCASSPWGLDTQYFGPGTRLTVL.

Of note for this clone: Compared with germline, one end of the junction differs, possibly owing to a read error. The CDR3 region has the DNA TGTGCCAGCAGCGCTCCCGGGACTAGCGGGTCCGGAGGTCCAGTCTTC. Residues: CASSAPGTSGSGGPVF. This chain uses TRBV9 with TRBJ2-1; 12 bases agree with TRBD2. The CDR3 length is 16 residues. Germline V CDR1 and CDR2: SGDLS, YYNGEE. Combining the CDR3 with reference TRBV9 and TRBJ2-1 gives the whole variable domain DSGVTQTPKHLITATGQRVTLRCSPRSGDLSVYWYQQSLDQGLQFLIQYYNGEERAKGNILERFSAQQFPDLHSELNLSSLELGDSALYFCASSAPGTSGSGGPVFGPGTRLTVL.

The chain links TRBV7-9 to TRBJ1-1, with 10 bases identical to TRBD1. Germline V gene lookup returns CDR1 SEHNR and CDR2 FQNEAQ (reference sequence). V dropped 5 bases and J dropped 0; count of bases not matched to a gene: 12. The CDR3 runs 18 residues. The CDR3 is CASSTRDRGRGMNTEAFF. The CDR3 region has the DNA TGTGCCAGCAGCACCCGGGACAGGGGTAGGGGGATGAACACTGAAGCTTTCTTT.

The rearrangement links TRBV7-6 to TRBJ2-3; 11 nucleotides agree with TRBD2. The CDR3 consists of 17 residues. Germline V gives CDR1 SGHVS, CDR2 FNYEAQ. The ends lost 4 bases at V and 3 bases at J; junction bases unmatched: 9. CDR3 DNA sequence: TGTGCCAGCAGCTCGAAGGGACTAGCGGCAATTACAGATACGCAGTATTTT. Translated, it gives CASSSKGLAAITDTQYF.

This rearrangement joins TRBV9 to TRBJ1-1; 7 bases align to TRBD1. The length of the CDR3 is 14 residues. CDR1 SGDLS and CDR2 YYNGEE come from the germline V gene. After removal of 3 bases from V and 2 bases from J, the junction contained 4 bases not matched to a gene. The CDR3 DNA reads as TGTGCCAGCAGCGAACAGGGGCTTAACACTGAAGCTTTCTTT. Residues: CASSEQGLNTEAFF.

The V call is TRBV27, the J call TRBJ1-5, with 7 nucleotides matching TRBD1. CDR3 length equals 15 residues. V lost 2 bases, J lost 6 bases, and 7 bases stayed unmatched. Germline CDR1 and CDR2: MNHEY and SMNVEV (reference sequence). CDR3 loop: CASSLAGGIGQPQHF. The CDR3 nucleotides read TGTGCCAGCAGTTTAGCAGGGGGTATCGGTCAGCCCCAGCATTTT.

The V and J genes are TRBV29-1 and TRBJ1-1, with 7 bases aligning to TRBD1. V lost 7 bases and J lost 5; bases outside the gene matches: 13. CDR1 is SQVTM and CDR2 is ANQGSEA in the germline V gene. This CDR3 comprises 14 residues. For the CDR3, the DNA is TGCAGCGGAAGCCGGGACAGCACCATTACTGAAGCTTTCTTT. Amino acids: CSGSRDSTITEAFF.

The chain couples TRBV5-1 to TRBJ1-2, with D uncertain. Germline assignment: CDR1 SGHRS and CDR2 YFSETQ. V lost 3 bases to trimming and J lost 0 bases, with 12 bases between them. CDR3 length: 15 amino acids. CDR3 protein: CASSSQEGTNYGYTF. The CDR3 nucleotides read TGCGCCAGCAGCTCCCAGGAGGGAACTAACTATGGCTACACCTTC.

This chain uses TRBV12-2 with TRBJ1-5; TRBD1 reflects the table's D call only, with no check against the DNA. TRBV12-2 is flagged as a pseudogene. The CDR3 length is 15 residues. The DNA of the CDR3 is TGTGCAAGTCGCCCCATGGGACAGTTGAATCAGCCCCAGCATTTT. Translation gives CASRPMGQLNQPQHF.

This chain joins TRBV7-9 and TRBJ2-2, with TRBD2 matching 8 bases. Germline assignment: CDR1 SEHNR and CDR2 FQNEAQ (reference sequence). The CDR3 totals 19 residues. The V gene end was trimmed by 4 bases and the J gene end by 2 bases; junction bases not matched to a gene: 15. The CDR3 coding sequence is TGTGCCAGCAGCTCCCGCTTTACCGGGACTAGTCCCAACACCGGGGAGCTGTTTTTT. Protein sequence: CASSSRFTGTSPNTGELFF.

The CDR3 DNA reads TGTGCCAGCAGCTTGGACAGAGACACTGAAGCTTTCTTT. Its translation is CASSLDRDTEAFF. The rearrangement joins TRBV5-4 to TRBJ1-1; D ambiguous. CDR3 length equals 13 residues. The germline V gene encodes CDR1 SGHNT and CDR2 YYREEE (reference sequence). The V and J ends lost 0 bases and 3 bases respectively, with 6 bases between them.

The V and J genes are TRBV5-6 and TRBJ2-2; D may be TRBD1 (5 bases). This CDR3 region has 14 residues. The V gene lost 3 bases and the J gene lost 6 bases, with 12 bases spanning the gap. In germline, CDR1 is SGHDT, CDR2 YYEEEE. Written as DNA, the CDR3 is TGTGCCAGCAGCTCCGGCCCAGGGCCCGGGGAGCTGTTTTTT. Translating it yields CASSSGPGPGELFF.

CDR3 nucleotide sequence: TGCAGCGTTCGCAAGCAGTTGGGGCCGTATTTT. Its translation is CSVRKQLGPYF. The V call is TRBV29-1, the J call TRBJ2-3, with D tentatively TRBD1 (5 bases). Trimming stripped 5 bases from V and 14 bases from J, with 17 bases between. This CDR3 is built from 11 residues. Germline values: CDR1 SQVTM, CDR2 ANQGSEA.

The CDR3 DNA follows: TGTACCGCTGCGAGAGGGTACAATGAGCAGTTCTTC. Translation gives CTAARGYNEQFF. The chain has TRBV27 and TRBJ2-1, with D maybe TRBD2 (5 bases). Germline CDR1 reads MNHEY; CDR2 reads SMNVEV (reference sequence). This CDR3 comprises 12 residues.

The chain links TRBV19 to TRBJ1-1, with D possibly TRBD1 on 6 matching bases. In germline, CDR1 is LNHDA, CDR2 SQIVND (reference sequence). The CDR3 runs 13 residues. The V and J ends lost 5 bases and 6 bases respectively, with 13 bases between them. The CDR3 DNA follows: TGTGCCAGTAGTTTCACAGGGTACGCTGAAGCTTTCTTT. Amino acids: CASSFTGYAEAFF.

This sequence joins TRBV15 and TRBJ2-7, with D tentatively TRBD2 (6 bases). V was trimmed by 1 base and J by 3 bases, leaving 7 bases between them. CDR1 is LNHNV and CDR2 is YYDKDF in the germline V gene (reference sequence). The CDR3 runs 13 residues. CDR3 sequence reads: CATSRVRGYEQYF. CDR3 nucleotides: TGTGCCACCAGCAGAGTGCGGGGCTACGAGCAGTACTTC.